This paragraph reports one TCR beta chain. Antigen: not known. The PCR made use of 60 Vbeta and 13 Jbeta primers. Per the authors' pipeline: Unique TCR beta chains totaled some 80 million in a later count, with roughly 11 million of them shared. Sequenced by immunoSEQ multiplex PCR; TCRdb stores in-frame clones only, minus some. V, J and clone size reflect that table, while D and trimming were determined from the DNA. The sample data list 110,000 to 150,000 clones. This entry is derived from a study of cytomegalovirus exposure and HLA in healthy donors. Study overall: A previous analysis identified approximately 120 million unique TCR beta sequences derived from 180 million or so T cells.

The CDR3 contains 18 residues. Study results and limitations: Most likely, a cluster of highly shared sequence variants arose as a sequencing artifact. Owing to their indistinguishability, certain V segments, notably TRBV6-2 and TRBV6-3, were excluded.

The chain employs TRBV21-1 and TRBJ1-5. TRBV21-1 is given as a pseudogene. The sample consisted of PBMCs. The origin of this receptor is a woman aged 18-30 years in good health and CMV-seronegative. The CDR3 here is CASSKNLEGMGSNQPQHF. CDR3 in DNA: TGTGCCAGCAGCAAAAACTTGGAGGGCATGGGAAGCAATCAGCCCCAGCATTTT.